Included here is one T cell receptor beta chain sequence, with context. The CDR3 totals 16 residues. CDR1 and CDR2 (germline): LGHDT, YNNKEL (reference sequence). The entry originates in a study of monozygotic twins with inflammatory bowel disease. For every TCR library, approximately 3,300 ng of total RNA was used. TCRdb reprocessed the 5' RACE reads, with one entry per CDR3 protein and no DNA. Its table lists approximately 160,000 distinct CDR3 sequences. V usage is TRBV3-1 and J usage is TRBJ2-2; lacking DNA, the TRBD2 call made by TCRdb goes unchecked. This clonotype was sampled from a human donor with ulcerative colitis or Crohn's disease, or a healthy co-twin of an affected twin (not recorded which). Sequences were obtained from blood. The CDR3 sequence is CASSQDRAGRTGELFF.